The present T cell receptor beta chain was sequenced within a study of blood T cell repertoires in COVID-19. Authors' data handling: Amplifying reference gene primers gave estimates of nucleated cell counts. Clones were sequenced by immunoSEQ multiplex PCR, and TCRdb holds only the in-frame ones, with some missing. The DNA was the basis for D and trimming; V, J and clone size are from that table. The repertoire holds 30,000 to 35,000 clones, with roughly four fifths as singletons. Trimming left V 6 bases short and J 1 base short, with 15 bases between. Germline assignment: CDR1 SQVTM and CDR2 ANQGSEA. This CDR3 comprises 14 residues.

The source material was peripheral blood. The rearrangement links TRBV29-1 to TRBJ1-1; D is ambiguous. The TCR was taken from a man older than 75 with active or convalescent COVID-19. The CDR3 DNA reads as TGCAGCGTCCCTCGGGGAGGCGGGAACACTGAAGCTTTCTTT. Its translation: CSVPRGGGNTEAFF.